This T cell receptor beta chain was recovered during a study of blood T cell repertoires in COVID-19. Study details: Nucleic acid was either cDNA or gDNA, and it came from T cells, B-cell-depleted T cells, or PBMCs.

This clone was counted once. As processed by the authors: Reference gene primer amplification gave estimated nucleated cell counts. TCRdb's table, derived via immunoSEQ multiplex PCR, lists solely in-frame clones and lacks some. The V and J calls and the clone size are those of that table, but D and trimming were determined from the DNA. The sample lists over 450,000 clones; approximately 89% were seen once. Seattle patients were enrolled during active infection and followed longitudinally. The TCR comes from a man aged 18 to 29 with COVID-19, enrolled during active disease. Sequencing was performed on peripheral blood.

CDR3 in DNA: TGTGCCAGCAGCTTATCCGGGACTAGCGGGGGGGCAACCTACAATGAGCAGTTCTTC. It is translated as CASSLSGTSGGATYNEQFF. The V and J genes are TRBV7-2 and TRBJ2-1; 16 nucleotides agree with TRBD2. The CDR3 loop spans 19 amino acids. V shed 2 bases, J shed 2 bases, and the junction held 6 bases outside the gene matches. CDR1 is SGHTA, CDR2 FQGNSA, per germline.